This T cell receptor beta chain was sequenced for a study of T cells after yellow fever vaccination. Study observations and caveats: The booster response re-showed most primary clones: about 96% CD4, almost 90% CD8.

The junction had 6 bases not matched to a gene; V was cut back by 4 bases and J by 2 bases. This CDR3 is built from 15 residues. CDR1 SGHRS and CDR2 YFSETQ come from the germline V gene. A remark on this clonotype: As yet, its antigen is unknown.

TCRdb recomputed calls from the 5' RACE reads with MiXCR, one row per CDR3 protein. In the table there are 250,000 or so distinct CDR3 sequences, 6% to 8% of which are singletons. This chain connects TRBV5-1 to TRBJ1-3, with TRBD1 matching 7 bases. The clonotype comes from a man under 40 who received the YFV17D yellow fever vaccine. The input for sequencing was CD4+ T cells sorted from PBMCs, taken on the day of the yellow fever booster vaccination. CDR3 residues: CASSPGQVAGNTIYF. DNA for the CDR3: TGCGCCAGCAGCCCCGGACAGGTGGCTGGAAACACCATATATTTT.